These 15 T cell receptor beta chains came from one sample sequenced in a study of glioma-infiltrating T cells (dated by TCRdb to 2016 to 2017). Sequencing was carried out with an Illumina MiSeq. TCR alpha and beta CDR3 regions were amplified with the iRepertoire nested amplicon-rescue multiplex PCR (arm-PCR) platform from RNA. In-frame beta chains were kept once TCRdb had trimmed the public reads at Q25 with fastp and called clones with MiXCR. Each entry is one CDR3 protein sequence, shown with its most common DNA and genes. For this sample there are around 170,000 distinct CDR3 sequences; roughly 45% appear just once. Clones ranked in the top ten supply under 6.5% of the sample. The specimen sequenced was glioma tissue, nonneoplastic brain tissue, or PBMCs (not recorded which). These TCRs come from a human donor with low-grade glioma or glioblastoma, undergoing nonglioma brain surgery, or in good health (not recorded which).

This clonotype has ten or more counts. CDR3 sequence reads: CASRGGINDYEQYF. CDR3 bases: TGTGCCAGCCGGGGCGGGATCAACGACTACGAGCAGTACTTC. The chain has TRBV7-2 and TRBJ2-7; a possible D gene is TRBD2 (6 bases). CDR3 length: 14 amino acids. Trimming removed 8 bases at V and 3 bases at J, with 17 bases between. CDR1 and CDR2 from the germline V gene are SGHTA and FQGNSA.

This clonotype was recorded a few times. The V gene is TRBV12-3 or TRBV12-4, the J gene TRBJ2-7, with D hard to call. Deletions cut 2 bases from V and 2 bases from J, with 10 bases between. This CDR3 has 14 residues. The CDR3 DNA is TGTGCCAGCAGTTTACTCCCAGGTACCTACGAGCAGTACTTC. It encodes CASSLLPGTYEQYF.

At least ten counts were recorded for this clonotype. V usage is TRBV6-2 or TRBV6-3 and J usage is TRBJ2-7; 9 bases are shared with TRBD2. V lost 0 bases, J lost 5 bases, and 8 bases stayed unmatched. This CDR3 contains 16 residues. The germline gives CDR1 MNHEY, CDR2 SVGEGT. CDR3 DNA: TGTGCCAGCAGTTACTCGAGTCCGGGACTAGCCCACGAGCAGTACTTC. It specifies CASSYSSPGLAHEQYF.

This clonotype was found many times. This chain links TRBV2 with TRBJ2-5; D call uncertain. Germline V gene sequence: CDR1 SNHLY, CDR2 FYNNEI. The CDR3 length is 13 residues. Trimming stripped 5 bases from V and 5 bases from J, with 12 bases between. The CDR3 is CASSYHPGETQYF. CDR3 in DNA: TGTGCCAGCAGTTACCACCCCGGGGAGACCCAGTACTTC.

The table lists this clonotype with many counts. The chain has TRBV27 and TRBJ2-1; unclear D gene. Trimming stripped 2 bases from V and 2 bases from J, with 10 bases between. CDR1 is MNHEY, CDR2 SMNVEV, per germline (reference sequence). The CDR3 spans 15 residues. The CDR3 loop reads CASSLGPTTYNEQFF. CDR3 DNA: TGTGCCAGCAGTTTAGGCCCTACGACCTACAATGAGCAGTTCTTC.

The chain has TRBV7-9 and TRBJ1-1; 8 bases fit TRBD1. The V and J ends lost 5 bases and 4 bases, in that order; junction bases with no gene match: 15. The CDR3 spans 17 residues. Germline CDR1 and CDR2: SEHNR and FQNEAQ (reference sequence). The CDR3 loop is CASSLGQDGTTGTEAFF. CDR3 coding DNA: TGTGCCAGCAGCCTGGGACAGGACGGGACTACTGGCACTGAAGCTTTCTTT.

In the case of this clonotype: A much larger clone is a single base away; this may be a read error. This chain connects TRBV20-1 to TRBJ2-3; 7 nucleotides agree with TRBD1. J was trimmed by 5 bases and V by 1 base; bases with no gene match: 6. The germline gives CDR1 DFQATT, CDR2 SNEGSKA (reference sequence). This CDR3 region has 14 residues. The CDR3 here is CSARVFTGEDTQYF. The CDR3 nucleotides read TGCAGTGCTAGAGTTTTCACAGGGGAAGATACGCAGTATTTT.

About this clonotype itself: One end of the junction is discordant with germline, which a read error may explain. CDR3 nucleotides: TGTGCCAGCAGTCCAGGGGGCCGGCTTCAGCCCCGGCATTTT. Its protein product is CASSPGGRLQPRHF. The chain links TRBV12-3 or TRBV12-4 to TRBJ1-5, with 8 bases lining up with TRBD1. This CDR3 has 14 residues.

About this clonotype itself: The junction departs from the called germline gene at one end, perhaps through a read error. This chain uses TRBV18 with TRBJ2-5; 13 nucleotides agree with TRBD2. CDR3 length: 18 amino acids. In germline, CDR1 is KGHSH, CDR2 LQKENI. CDR3 region: CAISPPSTSGRQQETQYF. CDR3 bases: TGTGCCATCTCACCACCTTCGACTAGCGGGAGGCAACAGGAGACCCAGTACTTC.

There are many counts of this clonotype. The CDR3 DNA reads TGTGCCAGCAGTTTTCCAGTCCCCTACGAGCAGTACTTC. Protein sequence: CASSFPVPYEQYF. The rearrangement joins TRBV6-1 to TRBJ2-7; D is uncertain. Germline loops: CDR1 MNHNS, CDR2 SASEGT. Trimming took 5 bases from V and 2 from J, leaving 10 bases between them. The CDR3 totals 13 residues.

Notes on this clonotype: A much larger clone is a single base away; this may be a read error. This chain links TRBV28 with TRBJ1-4; D gene uncertain. Germline V lookup: CDR1 MDHEN, CDR2 SYDVKM. The CDR3 loop spans 16 amino acids. V lost 6 bases to trimming and J lost 0 bases, with 14 bases between them. The CDR3 DNA reads TGTGCCAGCAGACCACCTGGCATTGCAACTAATGAAAAACTGTTTTTT. This sequence encodes CASRPPGIATNEKLFF. Using reference TRBV28 and TRBJ1-4 for the parts outside the CDR3, the full variable domain is DVKVTQSSRYLVKRTGEKVFLECVQDMDHENMFWYRQDPGLGLRLIYFSYDVKMKEKGDIPEGYSVSREKKERFSLILESASTNQTSMYLCASRPPGIATNEKLFFGSGTQLSVL.

A remark on this clonotype: A single base separates this from a much larger clone, so it may be a read error. V is TRBV6-1 and J is TRBJ2-2, with D perhaps TRBD2 (6 bases). CDR1 and CDR2 from the germline V gene are MNHNS and SASEGT. CDR3 length: 14 amino acids. V shed 9 bases and J shed 2 bases, with 13 bases lying between them. CDR3 bases: TGTGCCAGACACCGGGACTCAAACACCGGGGAGCTGTTTTTT. Protein product: CARHRDSNTGELFF.

V is TRBV29-1 and J is TRBJ1-2; a weak D match, TRBD1 (5 bases). The CDR3 has 12 residues. Deletions cut 7 bases from V and 6 bases from J, with 15 bases between. Per germline, CDR1 SQVTM and CDR2 ANQGSEA. CDR3 coding DNA: TGCAGCGCCGAAGGGGACTGGGATGGCTACACCTTC. This gives the protein CSAEGDWDGYTF.

This clonotype was seen repeatedly, ten times or more. V usage is TRBV6-1 and J usage is TRBJ2-1, with TRBD2 matching over 9 bases. Losses at the gene ends were 8 bases for V and 8 bases for J; bases not matched to a gene: 10. The CDR3 spans 14 residues. The germline V gene encodes CDR1 MNHNS and CDR2 SASEGT. The chain's CDR3 is CASSLGGGRDEQFF. The CDR3 nucleotides are TGTGCCAGCTCCCTAGGAGGCGGGAGGGATGAGCAGTTCTTC.

Turning to this clonotype: A junction end diverges from the germline sequence, so it may reflect a read error. In DNA, the CDR3 is TGCGCCAGCAGTTTATCTGCAGACCCTGGAAACACCATATATTTT. Protein product: CASSLSADPGNTIYF. The V call is TRBV27, the J call TRBJ1-3, with D unresolved. The CDR3 is 15 amino acids. Germline V gives CDR1 MNHEY, CDR2 SMNVEV (reference sequence).